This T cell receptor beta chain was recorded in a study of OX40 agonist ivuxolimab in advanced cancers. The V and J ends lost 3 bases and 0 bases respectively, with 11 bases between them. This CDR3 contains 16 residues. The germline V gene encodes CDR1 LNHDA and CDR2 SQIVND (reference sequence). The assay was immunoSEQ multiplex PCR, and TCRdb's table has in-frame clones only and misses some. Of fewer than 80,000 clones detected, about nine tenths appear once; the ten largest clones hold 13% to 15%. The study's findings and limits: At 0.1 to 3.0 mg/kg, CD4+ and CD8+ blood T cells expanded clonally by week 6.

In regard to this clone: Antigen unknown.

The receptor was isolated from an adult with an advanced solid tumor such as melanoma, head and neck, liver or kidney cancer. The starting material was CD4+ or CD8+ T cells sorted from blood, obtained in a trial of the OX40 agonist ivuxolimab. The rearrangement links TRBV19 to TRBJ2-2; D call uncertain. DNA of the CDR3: TGTGCCAGTAGTATCTCCCAGCCGGCGAACACCGGGGAGCTGTTTTTT. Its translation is CASSISQPANTGELFF.